This T cell receptor beta chain appears in the sequencing data of a study of primary melanoma T cells and metastatic recurrence. Sequencing used immunoSEQ multiplex PCR; TCRdb keeps in-frame clones, though not all of them. The sample lists fewer than 750 clones, 90% seen once, with approximately 23% in the top ten. Deletions cut 4 bases from V and 2 bases from J, with 8 bases between. The CDR3 has 13 residues. The V gene is TRBV7-1, the J gene TRBJ2-5; no definite D call. TRBV7-1 is an open reading frame whose function is uncertain. The sequenced material came from melanoma tumor tissue. This clonotype was obtained from a human donor with melanoma. For the CDR3, the DNA is TGTGCCAGCAGCTTATCCAGACAAGAGACCCAGTACTTC. Amino acid sequence: CASSLSRQETQYF.